This T cell receptor beta chain was observed in a study of blood T cell repertoires in COVID-19. Study-level information: Before being deemed recovered, Cohort 3 donors had two negative PCRs, clearance, or symptom resolution. From the United States, Italy and Spain came samples of acute and convalescent COVID-19.

Participants were aged roughly 18 to 90 years, lived in roughly 25 US areas, and enrolled virtually. Assay used: immunoSEQ multiplex PCR; TCRdb lists only in-frame clones, some missing. The sample consists of fewer than 350,000 clones, roughly 91% of them appearing once. The ends lost 4 bases at V and 5 bases at J; junction bases unmatched: 7. CDR1 and CDR2 from the germline V gene are GTSNPN and SVGIG (reference sequence). The CDR3 is 14 amino acids. This clonotype originated in a woman aged 55-75 years in a cohort exposed to, infected with or recovered from COVID-19 (not recorded which). The specimen was PBMCs or T cells enriched from blood (not recorded which). The gene calls are TRBV30 and TRBJ2-1, with 8 bases matching TRBD1. DNA for the CDR3: TGTGCCTGGAATTTTCAGGGGGCTGACAATGAGCAGTTCTTC. This gives the protein CAWNFQGADNEQFF.